The rows below give T cell receptor beta chains drawn from one sample of a study of T cell repertoires in cytomegalovirus infection. TCRdb fed the reads into MiXCR, producing one record per CDR3 protein. The table lists about 180,000 distinct CDR3 sequences, about 18% of them singletons, with around 25% in the top ten. Source material: CD8+ T cells from PBMCs. The receptors originated from a human donor in good health (CMV status not recorded). Some clones in this sample may be carry-over from other donors' samples. CDR3s include the opening cysteine and the closing phenylalanine or tryptophan. The D gene is left open where the match is weak. Only some rows state a clone size, as once, few, many or a class for expanded clones.

D gene	V gene	clone size	J gene	CDR3 length	CDR3 protein	CDR3 DNA
-	TRBV12-3/TRBV12-4	-	TRBJ1-2	14	CASSTGATNYGYTF	TGTGCCAGCAGTACGGGGGCTACTAACTATGGCTACACCTTC
-	TRBV7-9	few	TRBJ1-2	13	CASRGDPDYGYTF	TGTGCCAGTCGAGGAGATCCCGACTATGGCTACACCTTC
TRBD1	TRBV15	few	TRBJ2-1	15	CATSSDRGKSDEQFF	TGTGCCACCAGCAGCGACAGGGGGAAGTCTGATGAGCAGTTCTTC
TRBD1	TRBV28	-	TRBJ2-7	16	CASSLRTGKAYDEQYF	TGTGCCAGCAGTTTGAGGACAGGGAAAGCTTACGACGAGCAGTACTTC
-	TRBV29-1	-	TRBJ1-1	12	CSVVQYDAEAFF	TGCAGCGTTGTCCAGTATGACGCTGAAGCTTTCTTT
TRBD2	TRBV6-4	-	TRBJ2-1	16	CACSDRGGSSYNEQFF	TGTGCCTGCAGTGATCGGGGGGGGAGCTCCTACAATGAGCAGTTCTTC
-	TRBV2	few	TRBJ2-3	16	CASRKGWASEADTQYF	TGTGCCAGCAGAAAAGGATGGGCTAGCGAAGCAGATACGCAGTATTTT
-	TRBV7-6	few	TRBJ1-1	13	CASSLPENTEAFF	TGTGCCAGCAGCTTACCCGAGAACACTGAAGCTTTCTTT
TRBD1	TRBV6-5	few	TRBJ1-1	16	CASSKPRDRMNTEAFF	TGTGCCAGCAGCAAACCTAGGGACAGGATGAACACTGAAGCTTTCTTT
TRBD1	TRBV29-1	-	TRBJ2-2	15	CSVAAGTGDIGELFF	TGCAGCGTTGCCGCCGGGACAGGGGACATCGGGGAGCTGTTTTTT
TRBD1	TRBV5-6	-	TRBJ1-2	15	CASSLGTGYDYGYTF	TGTGCCAGCAGCTTGGGGACAGGGTATGACTATGGCTACACCTTC